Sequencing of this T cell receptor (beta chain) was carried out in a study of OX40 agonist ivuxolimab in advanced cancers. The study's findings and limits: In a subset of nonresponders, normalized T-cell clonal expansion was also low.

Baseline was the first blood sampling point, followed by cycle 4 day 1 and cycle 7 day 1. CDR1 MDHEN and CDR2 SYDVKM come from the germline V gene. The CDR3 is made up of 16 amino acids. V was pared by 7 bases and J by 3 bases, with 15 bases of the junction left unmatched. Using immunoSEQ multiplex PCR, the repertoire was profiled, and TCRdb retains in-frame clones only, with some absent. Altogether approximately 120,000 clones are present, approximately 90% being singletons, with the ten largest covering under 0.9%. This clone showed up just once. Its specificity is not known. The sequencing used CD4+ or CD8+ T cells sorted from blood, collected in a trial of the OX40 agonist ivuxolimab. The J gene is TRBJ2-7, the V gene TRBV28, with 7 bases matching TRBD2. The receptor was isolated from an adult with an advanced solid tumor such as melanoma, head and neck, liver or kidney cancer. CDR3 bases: TGTGCCAGCATGGGGCCCTCCGGGAGGCGGCTCTACGAGCAGTACTTC. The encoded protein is CASMGPSGRRLYEQYF. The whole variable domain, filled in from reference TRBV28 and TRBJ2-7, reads DVKVTQSSRYLVKRTGEKVFLECVQDMDHENMFWYRQDPGLGLRLIYFSYDVKMKEKGDIPEGYSVSREKKERFSLILESASTNQTSMYLCASMGPSGRRLYEQYFGPGTRLTVT.